This TCR beta chain was sequenced for a study of blood T cell repertoires in COVID-19. On the study more broadly: The United States, Italy and Spain were the sources of the acute and convalescent COVID-19 samples. From T cells, B-cell-depleted T cells, or PBMCs came the material, which was cDNA or gDNA.

As originally analysed: Estimation of nucleated cell counts relied on the amplification of reference gene primers. The assay was immunoSEQ multiplex PCR, and TCRdb's table has in-frame clones only and misses some. D and trimming were read from the DNA, whereas the V and J calls and clone size are those reported in that table. The sample includes 350,000 to 450,000 clones, 85% to 90% of them seen just once. The CDR3 sequence is 16 residues long. Germline trimming cut 4 bases from V and 1 base from J; bases unmatched to any gene: 7. The germline CDR1 and CDR2 sequences are MGHRA and YSYEKL. V and J are TRBV4-1 and TRBJ2-5, with 9 bases that match TRBD2. The TCR was taken from a human donor in a cohort sampled during active COVID-19. Sequencing input: peripheral blood. The CDR3 DNA reads TGCGCCAGCAGCCCCTTGGGAGCGGGAGGCCAAGAGACCCAGTACTTC. Its protein product is CASSPLGAGGQETQYF.